Reported below is one T cell receptor (beta chain). What it binds is not known. V was clipped by 3 bases and J by 5 bases; unmatched bases: 2. Germline V lookup: CDR1 SGHTA, CDR2 FQGTGA. The CDR3 covers 13 residues. This sample is part of a study of CD8+ T cells in alopecia areata. Study-wide context: Oral tofacitinib, 5 to 10 mg twice daily, was given in an open-label trial. Whole-study results and caveats: Tofacitinib did not eliminate many expanded lesional clones from scalp or blood.

Described treatment: oral pan-JAK inhibitor, 5-10 mg twice daily. Individuals with alopecia areata gave both lesional scalp punch biopsies and peripheral blood for collection. Following extraction, RNA underwent reverse transcription to cDNA, which served as the sequencing template. TCRdb's copy holds only in-frame clones and misses some; the assay was immunoSEQ multiplex PCR. This table has about 200,000 clones, under 70% appearing once. The source of this sequence is a human donor with alopecia areata. This sample comprised CD4+ T cells sorted from blood, obtained at week 4, from a patient treated with tofacitinib. J is TRBJ2-3 and V is TRBV7-3; 7 bases line up with TRBD2. The CDR3 nucleotides are TGTGCCAGCAGCTTTGCGGGGGAAGATACGCAGTATTTT. Encoded protein: CASSFAGEDTQYF.